These T cell receptor beta chains were read from a single sample in a study of blood T cell repertoires in COVID-19. Produced via immunoSEQ multiplex PCR; TCRdb's table is partial and in-frame only. The data hold fewer than 350,000 clones, with approximately 86% observed a single time. The specimen was peripheral blood. The source of these receptors is a woman aged 30 to 39 who had recovered from COVID-19. Each CDR3 is given with its conserved first and last residue. The order of the fields is J gene, V gene, D gene, clone size, CDR3 DNA, CDR3 protein. A D gene is named only where the DNA matches it firmly. Clone size, where shown, is once, few, many, or a class for clones that have expanded.

J: TRBJ2-1
V: TRBV7-9
D: -
size: -
DNA: TGTGCCAGCAGCCCCTCAATAGGGGGAATCTACAATGAGCAGTTCTTC
CDR3: CASSPSIGGIYNEQFF

J: TRBJ2-3
V: TRBV4-1
D: -
size: -
DNA: TGCGCCAGCAGCCAAGACTCCAGCGCAGATACGCAGTATTTT
CDR3: CASSQDSSADTQYF

J: TRBJ1-3
V: TRBV2
D: TRBD1
size: -
DNA: TGTGCCAGCAGCAGCATTAGACAGGGAAGATCTGGAAACACCATATATTTT
CDR3: CASSSIRQGRSGNTIYF

J: TRBJ2-5
V: TRBV7-7
D: -
size: -
DNA: TGTGCTAGCAGCCATACAGGTTCTTCCCCGGTGGAGACCCAGTACTTC
CDR3: CASSHTGSSPVETQYF

J: TRBJ2-2
V: TRBV3-1/TRBV3-2
D: TRBD2
size: many
DNA: TGTGCCAGCAGCCGGGGACTAGCGGGCACCGGGGAGCTGTTTTTT
CDR3: CASSRGLAGTGELFF

J: TRBJ1-1
V: TRBV2
D: -
size: -
DNA: TGTGCCAGAGCAACAGGGAGTAACACTGAAGCTTTCTTT
CDR3: CARATGSNTEAFF

J: TRBJ2-7
V: TRBV6-5
D: -
size: few
DNA: TGTGCCAGCATAGGGGTCTGGTACGAGCAGTACTTC
CDR3: CASIGVWYEQYF

J: TRBJ1-2
V: TRBV5-4
D: -
size: -
DNA: TGTGCCAGCAGCTTGGCCGGAGGTTTTAATGGCTACACCTTC
CDR3: CASSLAGGFNGYTF

J: TRBJ2-5
V: TRBV9
D: -
size: once
DNA: TGTGCCAGCAGCGTAGTAAGCGGACCACAAGAGACCCAGTACTTC
CDR3: CASSVVSGPQETQYF

J: TRBJ2-3
V: TRBV7-9
D: TRBD2
size: -
DNA: TGTGCCAGCAGCCCACGGACTAGCGGGAGGTTAGGCACAGATACGCAGTATTTT
CDR3: CASSPRTSGRLGTDTQYF

J: TRBJ2-1
V: TRBV7-9
D: -
size: -
DNA: TGTGCCAGCAGCTTAATCGGCGGGCCGAAGGATGAGCAGTTCTTC
CDR3: CASSLIGGPKDEQFF

J: TRBJ1-1
V: TRBV19
D: -
size: few
DNA: TGTGCCAGTAGCATGAAGGACCTCAGGGCCTTT
CDR3: CASSMKDLRAF

J: TRBJ1-2
V: TRBV7-9
D: -
size: -
DNA: TGTGCCAGCAGCTTAGAGCAGGGAGGGGGCTACACCTTC
CDR3: CASSLEQGGGYTF

J: TRBJ1-5
V: TRBV6-5
D: -
size: -
DNA: TGTGCCAGCAGTTCAGAGACAGTTAATCAGCCCCAGCATTTT
CDR3: CASSSETVNQPQHF

J: TRBJ1-5
V: TRBV2
D: -
size: once
DNA: TGTGCCAGCAGTCCGGACAATACTAATCAGCCCCAGCATTTT
CDR3: CASSPDNTNQPQHF

J: TRBJ1-4
V: TRBV6-2/TRBV6-3
D: TRBD1
size: -
DNA: TGTGCCAGCAGTTACCGGGACAGGGATGAAAAACTGTTTTTT
CDR3: CASSYRDRDEKLFF

J: TRBJ2-6
V: TRBV7-9
D: TRBD1
size: -
DNA: TGTGCCAGCAGCTCCGGGACAGGGGGCCGTGGGGCCAACGTCCTGACTTTC
CDR3: CASSSGTGGRGANVLTF

J: TRBJ1-6
V: TRBV2
D: -
size: -
DNA: TGTGCCAGCAGTGAGGACTGGGGAAACTCACCCCTCCACTTT
CDR3: CASSEDWGNSPLHF

J: TRBJ1-5
V: TRBV6-2/TRBV6-3
D: TRBD1
size: -
DNA: TGTGCCAGCAGCCGACAGGGGATGGCTCAGCCCCAGCATTTT
CDR3: CASSRQGMAQPQHF

J: TRBJ2-2
V: TRBV12-3/TRBV12-4
D: -
size: -
DNA: TGTGCCGGGGCATTGGGCACCGGGGAGCTGTTTTTT
CDR3: CAGALGTGELFF

J: TRBJ2-5
V: TRBV30
D: TRBD1
size: -
DNA: TGTGCCTGGAGGGGATTAGACAGGGAAGAGACCCAGTACTTC
CDR3: CAWRGLDREETQYF

J: TRBJ2-5
V: TRBV4-3
D: -
size: -
DNA: TGCGCCAGCAGCCAAGATCGACTGCCCCCAGAGACCCAGTACTTC
CDR3: CASSQDRLPPETQYF

J: TRBJ1-1
V: TRBV2
D: TRBD1
size: -
DNA: TGTGCCAGCAGTTCACTAGGGACAGCAAACACTGAAGCTTTCTTT
CDR3: CASSSLGTANTEAFF

J: TRBJ1-3
V: TRBV7-2
D: -
size: few
DNA: TGTGCCAGCAGCACCAGGGATAGAAACACCATATATTTT
CDR3: CASSTRDRNTIYF

J: TRBJ2-5
V: TRBV7-7
D: TRBD1
size: -
DNA: TGTGCTAGCAGCTCCCGGACAGGGGGAATTCAAGAGACCCAGTACTTC
CDR3: CASSSRTGGIQETQYF

J: TRBJ2-5
V: TRBV29-1
D: TRBD2
size: once
DNA: TGCAGCGTCGTGCTAGCGGTAGAACAAGAGACCCAGTACTTC
CDR3: CSVVLAVEQETQYF

J: TRBJ1-2
V: TRBV5-4
D: TRBD1
size: -
DNA: TGTGCCAGCAGCAACTTGGGACAGCCCAGGAATGGCTACACCTTC
CDR3: CASSNLGQPRNGYTF

J: TRBJ1-1
V: TRBV18
D: -
size: few
DNA: TGTGCCAGCTCACCACCGTCCAGGGGAAACACTGAAGCTTTCTTT
CDR3: CASSPPSRGNTEAFF

J: TRBJ2-1
V: TRBV19
D: TRBD1
size: -
DNA: TGTGCCAGTAGTATAGGAGGGACAGTACTCGATGAGCAGTTCTTC
CDR3: CASSIGGTVLDEQFF

J: TRBJ1-6
V: TRBV30
D: -
size: few
DNA: TGTGCTGTATCCTATAATTCACCCCTCCACTTT
CDR3: CAVSYNSPLHF

J: TRBJ1-5
V: TRBV24-1
D: TRBD1
size: -
DNA: TGTGCCACCAGTGACCCGACAGGGATCAATCAGCCCCAGCATTTT
CDR3: CATSDPTGINQPQHF

J: TRBJ2-1
V: TRBV25-1
D: TRBD2
size: -
DNA: TGTGCCAGCAGTAGTCCGACCAGCGGGAGCCACAATGAGCAGTTCTTC
CDR3: CASSSPTSGSHNEQFF

J: TRBJ2-7
V: TRBV7-2
D: TRBD1
size: -
DNA: TGTGCCAGCCAGGGGGCTGCCGGTTACGAGCAGTACTTC
CDR3: CASQGAAGYEQYF

J: TRBJ1-4
V: TRBV5-4
D: -
size: -
DNA: TGTGCCAGCAGCTTGGAGGGGGTTGGCGAAAAACTGTTTTTT
CDR3: CASSLEGVGEKLFF

J: TRBJ2-3
V: TRBV9
D: TRBD2
size: -
DNA: TGTGCCAGCAGCGTAGATACCAGCGGGGGCACAGATACGCAGTATTTT
CDR3: CASSVDTSGGTDTQYF

J: TRBJ1-1
V: TRBV19
D: TRBD1
size: -
DNA: TGTGCCAGTAGTACCGGGACAGGGTTTTTGGGTGAAGCTTTCTTT
CDR3: CASSTGTGFLGEAFF

J: TRBJ2-4
V: TRBV6-5
D: -
size: -
DNA: TGTGCCAGCGTTTTTGTCCCCCAAGCCAAAAACATTCAGTACTTC
CDR3: CASVFVPQAKNIQYF

J: TRBJ1-4
V: TRBV5-6
D: TRBD1
size: -
DNA: TGTGCCAGCAGCTTGTGGGACAGGGGCACCCACCGGGTACTGTTTTTT
CDR3: CASSLWDRGTHRVLFF

J: TRBJ1-1
V: TRBV5-6
D: -
size: -
DNA: TGTGCCAGCAGCTTGTTATCGGGGGTGAACACTGAAGCTTTCTTT
CDR3: CASSLLSGVNTEAFF

J: TRBJ2-3
V: TRBV14
D: TRBD2
size: -
DNA: TGTGCCAGCAGCCAGGGACTAGTCACAGATACGCAGTATTTT
CDR3: CASSQGLVTDTQYF

J: TRBJ2-7
V: TRBV27
D: TRBD2
size: -
DNA: TGTGCCAGCAGCCATCGGACTAGCCACGAGCAGTACTTC
CDR3: CASSHRTSHEQYF

J: TRBJ2-3
V: TRBV5-4
D: -
size: -
DNA: TGTGCCTTTGAGTCCGAGTTGGGGACTAGCACAGATACGCAGTATTTT
CDR3: CAFESELGTSTDTQYF

J: TRBJ1-5
V: TRBV27
D: -
size: once
DNA: TGTGCCAGCAGCTCCGGGTCGAATCAGCCCCAGCATTTT
CDR3: CASSSGSNQPQHF

J: TRBJ2-1
V: TRBV4-1
D: -
size: -
DNA: TGCGCCAGCAGCCAAGATTCTAGACCGTACAATGAGCAGTTCTTC
CDR3: CASSQDSRPYNEQFF

J: TRBJ1-2
V: TRBV29-1
D: -
size: once
DNA: TGCAGCGTTGAAGAAACAGGACACTATGGCTACACCTTC
CDR3: CSVEETGHYGYTF

J: TRBJ1-2
V: TRBV6-4
D: -
size: few
DNA: TGTGCCAGCAGCGCAGATGGGACCGGGGGATATGGCTACACCTTC
CDR3: CASSADGTGGYGYTF

J: TRBJ2-7
V: TRBV15
D: -
size: -
DNA: TGTGCCACCAGCAGAGCAGACAGGTCCAAGCAGTACTTC
CDR3: CATSRADRSKQYF

J: TRBJ1-1
V: TRBV15
D: -
size: -
DNA: TGTGCCACCAGCAGATTACTCATGAACACTGAAGCTTTCTTT
CDR3: CATSRLLMNTEAFF

J: TRBJ1-2
V: TRBV5-6
D: -
size: -
DNA: TGTGCCAGCAGCTTGGGTACGGTGTCTGGCTACACCTTC
CDR3: CASSLGTVSGYTF

J: TRBJ2-3
V: TRBV24-1
D: TRBD1
size: -
DNA: TGTGCCACCAGTGATTTGGGGACAGGGGAAGATACGCAGTATTTT
CDR3: CATSDLGTGEDTQYF

J: TRBJ1-2
V: TRBV7-2
D: -
size: -
DNA: TGTGCCAGCAGCCGGACAACTACTAACTATGGCTACACCTTC
CDR3: CASSRTTTNYGYTF

J: TRBJ2-7
V: TRBV6-5
D: TRBD1
size: -
DNA: TGTGCCAGCAGTTCCGCGGACAGGGGCGGTGACGAGCAGTACTTC
CDR3: CASSSADRGGDEQYF

J: TRBJ2-2
V: TRBV6-4
D: TRBD2
size: -
DNA: TGTGCCAGCAGTGAAGTAGGGACTAGCGGGAGTCCGAACACCGGGGAGCTGTTTTTT
CDR3: CASSEVGTSGSPNTGELFF

J: TRBJ2-7
V: TRBV28
D: TRBD2
size: -
DNA: TGTGCCAGCAGTATCATTGGGGGAGGGGCACCCTACGAGCAGTACTTC
CDR3: CASSIIGGGAPYEQYF

J: TRBJ1-2
V: TRBV7-2
D: -
size: -
DNA: TGTGCCAGCAGCCTAGAAAACAGGGCAAGGTATGGCTACACCTTC
CDR3: CASSLENRARYGYTF